Listed here are 16 T cell receptor beta chains from one sample, sequenced in a study of cytotoxic CD8 clonotypes in ibrutinib-treated CLL. Here immunoSEQ multiplex PCR was the method, and the copy in TCRdb shows in-frame clones only, minus some. The table includes about 140,000 clones, more than 75% detected once. The specimen comprised PBMCs, sampled after 36 months of ibrutinib treatment. The receptors come from a human donor with chronic lymphocytic leukemia.

CDR3 DNA: TGTGCCAGCAGCCTTAGCGGGGACACCGGGGAGCTGTTTTTT. Amino acid sequence: CASSLSGDTGELFF. This sequence joins TRBV5-8 and TRBJ2-2, with TRBD2 identical over 8 bases. The CDR3 covers 14 residues. CDR1 and CDR2 (germline): SGHTS, YDEGEE. The trim removed 4 bases at V and 3 bases at J, leaving 2 bases unmatched.

The rearrangement links TRBV18 to TRBJ2-1, with 8 bases fitting TRBD2. The CDR3 covers 18 residues. CDR1 is KGHSH and CDR2 is LQKENI in the germline V gene. J lost 0 bases, V lost 3 bases, and 10 bases had no gene match. The CDR3 here is CASSPSPAGDRSYNEQFF. The CDR3, as DNA: TGTGCCAGCTCACCGAGTCCAGCGGGAGATCGCTCCTACAATGAGCAGTTCTTC.

Only one count was recorded for this clone. This chain links TRBV6-1 with TRBJ2-1; a possible D gene is TRBD1 (6 bases). The germline gives CDR1 MNHNS, CDR2 SASEGT. Trimming took 6 bases from V and 0 from J, leaving 9 bases between them. This CDR3 spans 14 amino acids. In DNA, the CDR3 is TGTGCCAGCAGCGGACAGAGCTCCTACAATGAGCAGTTCTTC. Translation gives CASSGQSSYNEQFF.

CDR3 protein: CASRSTGSEQYF. The CDR3 DNA sequence: TGTGCCAGCAGGTCAACAGGGTCCGAGCAGTACTTC. The chain links TRBV2 to TRBJ2-7; possible D gene TRBD1, 6 bases. Germline-derived CDR1 and CDR2 are SNHLY and FYNNEI. The CDR3 is made up of 12 amino acids. Trimming stripped 6 bases from V and 6 bases from J, with 12 bases between.

The rearrangement uses TRBV19 and TRBJ1-1; 7 bases are shared with TRBD1. Germline V gives CDR1 LNHDA, CDR2 SQIVND (reference sequence). The CDR3 sequence is 14 residues long. Trimming removed 5 bases from V and 3 bases from J; junction bases left unmatched: 6. The CDR3 here is CASSLLGGYTEAFF. For the CDR3, the DNA is TGTGCCAGTAGTCTTTTAGGGGGCTACACTGAAGCTTTCTTT.

The chain combines TRBV30 with TRBJ2-5; D call uncertain. Germline-derived CDR1 and CDR2 are GTSNPN and SVGIG (reference sequence). The CDR3 consists of 15 residues. V lost 0 bases and J lost 1, with 12 bases in between. CDR3 nucleotide sequence: TGTGCCTGGAGTGTATACGGGCGACTCCAAGAGACCCAGTACTTC. This sequence encodes CAWSVYGRLQETQYF.

The CDR3 nucleotides read TGTGCCAGCAGTTTAGTGCCGGGGCTAGCGGACAATGAGCAGTTCTTC. This translates into CASSLVPGLADNEQFF. V usage is TRBV27 and J usage is TRBJ2-1, with 7 bases aligning to TRBD2. V dropped 2 bases and J dropped 5; count of bases not matched to a gene: 9. The CDR3 has 16 amino acids. Germline V gives CDR1 MNHEY, CDR2 SMNVEV (reference sequence).

V usage is TRBV30 and J usage is TRBJ1-2; TRBD1 matches at 9 bases. Germline loops: CDR1 GTSNPN, CDR2 SVGIG (reference sequence). This CDR3 has 12 amino acids. The CDR3 DNA follows: TGTGCGGGGACAGGGACGGTCTATGGCTACACCTTC. Protein sequence: CAGTGTVYGYTF.

This clone was seen once. The chain uses TRBV5-6 and TRBJ2-7; D could derive from TRBD1 or TRBD2 (6 bases each). CDR3 length: 14 residues. The V gene's germline CDR1 is SGHDT and CDR2 YYEEEE. V was shortened by 4 bases and J by 1 base, with 12 bases between the two germline ends. This chain's CDR3 is CASSEEGGSYEQYF. CDR3 in DNA: TGTGCCAGCAGCGAGGAGGGGGGATCCTACGAGCAGTACTTC.

This chain links TRBV27 with TRBJ1-1; D call uncertain. CDR1 MNHEY and CDR2 SMNVEV come from the germline V gene (reference sequence). The CDR3 is 16 amino acids. The germline V and J ends were trimmed by 2 bases and 2 bases, with 15 bases remaining between them. The CDR3 nucleotides read TGTGCCAGCAGTTTAATCTTTCCGGGCCTAAACACTGAAGCTTTCTTT. Translation gives CASSLIFPGLNTEAFF.

J is TRBJ2-7 and V is TRBV6-5; 9 bases agree with TRBD1. The V and J ends lost 0 bases and 3 bases, in that order; junction bases with no gene match: 3. Germline V gene lookup returns CDR1 MNHEY and CDR2 SVGAGI. This CDR3 contains 15 residues. CDR3 protein: CASSYSTGGLYEQYF. CDR3 nucleotides: TGTGCCAGCAGTTACTCGACAGGGGGTCTCTACGAGCAGTACTTC.

This clone was picked up many times. The chain recombines TRBV4-1 with TRBJ1-2, with D uncertain. V was shortened by 1 base and J by 4 bases, with 10 bases between the two germline ends. Germline V gene sequence: CDR1 MGHRA, CDR2 YSYEKL. The CDR3 runs to 14 residues. The CDR3 protein is CASSQVGSPYGYTF. CDR3 nucleotides: TGCGCCAGCAGCCAAGTGGGCAGCCCCTATGGCTACACCTTC.

V is TRBV5-1 and J is TRBJ1-1; 7 positions agree with TRBD1. The V segment lost 3 bases and the J segment 7 bases; nucleotides outside the gene matches: 3. This CDR3 is 12 amino acids long. Looked up from germline, CDR1 is SGHRS and CDR2 is YFSETQ. CDR3 bases: TGCGCCAGCAGCTCGACAGGGCATGAAGCTTTCTTT. Amino acid sequence: CASSSTGHEAFF.

CDR3 region: CASSYRGWANEKLFF. The CDR3 DNA reads as TGCGCCAGCAGCTACCGGGGCTGGGCTAATGAAAAACTGTTTTTT. The chain carries TRBV5-1 and TRBJ1-4; possible D gene TRBD1, 5 bases. Germline assignment: CDR1 SGHRS and CDR2 YFSETQ. The V and J ends lost 3 bases and 3 bases respectively, with 12 bases between them. The CDR3 sequence is 15 residues long.

This clone was detected only once. CDR3 DNA: TGTGCCAGCTCACCACCGGGACTAGCGGGAGAGACCCAGTACTTC. Its translation is CASSPPGLAGETQYF. This chain joins TRBV18 and TRBJ2-5, with 12 bases aligning to TRBD2. The trim removed 0 bases at V and 4 bases at J, leaving 0 bases unmatched. This CDR3 comprises 15 residues. The germline V gene encodes CDR1 KGHSH and CDR2 LQKENI.

The chain has TRBV18 and TRBJ1-2; tentative D call: TRBD1 (5 bases). Per germline, CDR1 KGHSH and CDR2 LQKENI. V was cut by 1 base and J by 2 bases, with 11 bases left in between. The CDR3 is 15 residues long. CDR3 sequence reads: CASSPQRQLNYGYTF. The CDR3 DNA reads as TGTGCCAGCTCACCACAGAGACAGCTCAACTATGGCTACACCTTC.